These 4 T cell receptor beta chains were sequenced from one sample in a study of human T cells and chemical hapten exposure. Time point indicated: patch test 2, 6 weeks after DPC sensitization. The sample's treatment: therapeutic diphenylcyclopropenone sensitization with weekly scalp DPC. TCRdb reprocessed the RACE reads via MiXCR and lists one record per CDR3 protein. The profile shows roughly 380,000 distinct CDR3 sequences, roughly 6% of them singletons. Sample: whole blood, taken in connection with sensitization to the hapten diphenylcyclopropenone (DPC). The source of these receptors is a woman aged 18-35 years with alopecia areata. Some clones in this sample may be carry-over from other donors' samples.

The chain recombines TRBV6-2 or TRBV6-3 with TRBJ2-3, with unresolved D. Germline assignment: CDR1 MNHEY and CDR2 SVGEGT. The CDR3 has 13 residues. Between the trimmed V and J ends, which lost 2 bases and 14 bases, there was a span of 17 bases. The CDR3 DNA sequence: TGTGCCAGCAGTTACCGCGGTTCCCCCGAATGGTATTTT. Protein product: CASSYRGSPEWYF.

This clonotype has at least ten counts. The rearrangement links TRBV6-2 or TRBV6-3 to TRBJ2-3, with 10 bases matching TRBD1. The V gene end was trimmed by 5 bases and the J gene end by 4 bases; junction bases not matched to a gene: 6. The CDR3 contains 15 residues. Germline CDR1 MNHEY, CDR2 SVGEGT. The CDR3 here is CASSTGTGESDTQYF. The CDR3 region has the DNA TGTGCCAGCAGTACCGGGACAGGGGAATCAGATACGCAGTATTTT.

This clonotype occurred many times. The chain combines TRBV9 with TRBJ1-2, with a possible D match to TRBD1 (6 bases). The V end was cut by 2 bases, the J end by 2 bases, with 7 bases between. This CDR3 is 13 amino acids long. Germline CDR1 SGDLS, CDR2 YYNGEE. The CDR3 DNA sequence: TGTGCCAGCAGCGTTGACAGGAACTATGGCTACACCTTC. Translation: CASSVDRNYGYTF.

This clonotype was counted ten times or more. The chain joins TRBV20-1 to TRBJ1-3; weak D call: TRBD1 (6 bases). The V gene lost 0 bases and the J gene lost 12 bases, with 12 bases spanning the gap. This CDR3 is 12 amino acids long. Germline V gene lookup returns CDR1 DFQATT and CDR2 SNEGSKA (reference sequence). CDR3 DNA sequence: TGCAGTGCTAGAGATCGGGGGGCTATCATATATTTT. This sequence encodes CSARDRGAIIYF.